One and the same sample provided the 27 T cell receptor beta chains below, sequenced in a study of T cell clonality in common variable immunodeficiency (dated by TCRdb to between 2014 and 2016). Library method: the immunoSEQ multiplex PCR assay. As stored in TCRdb, this immuneACCESS dataset retains in-frame rearrangements with V and J assigned. A fraction of the clones does not appear; measured against another copy, unresolved V genes explain less than half of the discrepancy, and the remainder lacks a known reason. The table records some 32,000 clones for this sample, and not one of them appears only once. The top ten hold roughly 4% of the sample. Sequencing input: peripheral blood mononuclear cells. The origin of the receptors is a person between 18 and 75 years old in good health.

This clone has a count of ten or more. Read data end 3 residues before the CDR3 end; the end is taken from the germline J gene. The rearrangement links TRBV30 to TRBJ1-5; the D gene is possibly TRBD1 (6 bases). This CDR3 comprises 17 residues. Germline V gene sequence: CDR1 GTSNPN, CDR2 SVGIG (reference sequence). The V and J ends lost 1 base and 0 bases respectively, with 16 bases between them. The CDR3 DNA, read in part, is TGTGCCTGGAGTGCGACCCGGGGGGCGGGTAGCAATCAGCCC. It yields the protein CAWSATRGAGSNQP. The entire CDR3 protein is CAWSATRGAGSNQPQHF.

This clone has at least ten counts. The CDR3 loop reads CAWRGGETQYF. CDR3 bases read: TGTGCCTGGAGGGGGGGGGAGACC. This chain links TRBV30 with TRBJ2-5; 7 bases fit TRBD2. The read halts 3 residues ahead of the CDR3 end, with the missing end drawn from the germline J gene. V gave up 3 bases and J gave up 5 bases; unmatched junction bases: 0. Germline-derived CDR1 and CDR2 are GTSNPN and SVGIG (reference sequence). This CDR3 contains 11 residues.

About this clone itself: The read terminates 3 residues ahead of where the CDR3 ends, so the germline J gene completes it. The J gene is TRBJ1-5, the V gene TRBV19; TRBD1 aligns across 9 bases. Germline CDR1 LNHDA, CDR2 SQIVND (reference sequence). CDR3 length: 16 residues. The V gene end was trimmed by 3 bases and the J gene end by 7 bases; junction bases not matched to a gene: 10. The covered CDR3 bases are TGTGCCAGTAGTATCGGCTCCGGACAGGGGTGGCAGCCC. Translating gives CASSIGSGQGWQP. The full CDR3 protein reads CASSIGSGQGWQPQHF.

Details on this clone: From the germline J gene comes the end of the CDR3, since the read stops 3 residues before it. The chain carries TRBV6-1 and TRBJ2-3; D gene unclear. This CDR3 is built from 13 residues. Per germline, CDR1 MNHNS and CDR2 SASEGT. The part of the CDR3 DNA that was read is TGTGCCAGCAGTGAACTAGATCGTGAGACG. This encodes CASSELDRET. The full-length CDR3 reads as CASSELDRETQYF.

This clone has at least ten counts. The read ends 3 residues early relative to the CDR3; the germline J gene fills the gap. V usage is TRBV30 and J usage is TRBJ1-2; D is perhaps TRBD1 (5 bases). V lost 0 bases to trimming and J lost 2 bases, with 13 bases between them. The CDR3 spans 15 residues. The germline CDR1 and CDR2 sequences are GTSNPN and SVGIG (reference sequence). The CDR3 region is CAWSVRMQGNYGYTF. Partial CDR3 DNA: TGTGCCTGGAGTGTACGGATGCAGGGAAACTATGGC. Full variable domain (remainder filled in from reference TRBV30 and TRBJ1-2): SQTIHQWPATLVQPVGSPLSLECTVEGTSNPNLYWYRQAAGRGLQLLFYSVGIGQISSEVPQNLSASRPQDRQFILSSKKLLLSDSGFYLCAWSVRMQGNYGYTFGSGTRLTVV.

This clone was seen repeatedly, ten times or more. The read ends 3 residues shy of where the CDR3 ends; the end is completed using the germline J gene. This chain connects TRBV6-1 to TRBJ1-1; D is unresolved. The ends were cut back, 2 bases at V and 7 bases at J, with 11 bases in the middle. This CDR3 region has 13 residues. CDR1 and CDR2 from the germline V gene are MNHNS and SASEGT. Incomplete CDR3 DNA: TGTGCCAGCAGTGAACACCAGGCCCTTGAA. This encodes CASSEHQALE. In full, the CDR3 reads CASSEHQALEAFF.

A word on this clone: The read falls 3 residues short of the CDR3 end, and the missing part is taken from the germline J gene. The genes are TRBV5-1 and TRBJ1-5; the match to TRBD1 covers 8 bases. Trimming took 4 bases from V and 1 from J; bases not matched to a gene: 4. The germline gives CDR1 SGHRS, CDR2 YFSETQ. This CDR3 has 15 residues. The DNA read from the CDR3 is TGCGCCAGCAGCCTTGACAGGGGAAGCAATCAGCCC. This encodes CASSLDRGSNQP. The full CDR3 protein reads CASSLDRGSNQPQHF.

Details on this clone: The CDR3 end lies 3 residues beyond the end of the read and is filled in from the germline J gene. V usage is TRBV19 and J usage is TRBJ2-1; D gene unclear. Germline CDR1 LNHDA, CDR2 SQIVND (reference sequence). V lost 5 bases, J lost 0 bases, and 8 bases lay in between. CDR3 length: 14 amino acids. The chain's CDR3 is CASSAGSSYNEQFF. CDR3 DNA (partial): TGTGCCAGTAGTGCAGGTAGCTCCTACAATGAG.

On this clone: The sequenced fragment ends 3 residues before the CDR3 boundary, so the rest is inferred from the germline J gene. The rearrangement links TRBV11-2 to TRBJ2-4; 13 bases are a match to TRBD2. The CDR3 is 13 amino acids. The V gene's germline CDR1 is SGHAT and CDR2 FQNNGV. CDR3 amino acids: CASSSWTSGSQYF. The sequenced CDR3 bases are TGTGCCAGCAGCTCCTGGACTAGCGGGAGT.

A few counts support this clone. The read terminates 3 residues ahead of where the CDR3 ends, so the germline J gene completes it. The rearrangement uses TRBV19 and TRBJ1-2; 7 bases are shared with TRBD1. CDR1 is LNHDA, CDR2 SQIVND, per germline (reference sequence). The CDR3 is 12 amino acids. The CDR3 DNA, read in part, is TGTGCCAGTAGTATAGGACAGGGTGAC. It yields the protein CASSIGQGD. The entire CDR3 sequence reads CASSIGQGDYTF.

This clone appeared many times. Sequencing ends 3 residues short of the CDR3 end; the germline J gene provides the rest. The chain carries TRBV30 and TRBJ1-5; D uncertain. V was trimmed by 2 bases and J by 0 bases, leaving 5 bases between them. This CDR3 comprises 13 residues. Germline V gene data show CDR1 as GTSNPN and CDR2 as SVGIG (reference sequence). The chain's CDR3 is CAWSRGSNQPQHF. The sequenced part of the CDR3 DNA is TGTGCCTGGAGTCGGGGTAGCAATCAGCCC.

This clone was detected many times. The read terminates 3 residues before the CDR3 end, so the remaining end is supplied by the germline J gene. The rearrangement uses TRBV5-6 and TRBJ1-6; D is unresolved. Trimming stripped 2 bases from V and 7 bases from J, with 10 bases between. This CDR3 is 14 amino acids long. Germline V lookup: CDR1 SGHDT, CDR2 YYEEEE. CDR3: CASSFVLGNSPLHF. The CDR3 DNA, read in part, is TGTGCCAGCAGCTTTGTTCTCGGGAATTCACCC.

This clone showed up many times. The read falls 3 residues short of the CDR3 end, and the missing part is taken from the germline J gene. The chain uses TRBV30 and TRBJ1-2; D is ambiguous. The CDR3 totals 11 residues. V dropped 2 bases and J dropped 6 bases, with 7 bases sitting between them. Per germline, CDR1 GTSNPN and CDR2 SVGIG (reference sequence). The covered CDR3 bases are TGTGCCTGGAGTCCCGTAGATGGC. Translating gives CAWSPVDG. From start to end, the CDR3 is CAWSPVDGYTF.

This clone was counted between two and nine times. Read sequence stops 3 residues before the CDR3 end, and the germline J gene provides the missing end. The chain uses TRBV2 and TRBJ2-3; TRBD2 matches 8 bases. Germline V gene sequence: CDR1 SNHLY, CDR2 FYNNEI. The CDR3 has 13 residues. V was pared by 6 bases and J by 4 bases, with 3 bases of the junction left unmatched. The CDR3 reads CASRREESDTQYF. The sequenced CDR3 bases are TGTGCCAGCAGGCGGGAGGAATCAGATACG.

For this clone: The read is 3 residues too short to cover the CDR3 end, so that end is filled in from the germline J gene. V usage is TRBV7-6 and J usage is TRBJ1-1; TRBD1 aligns across 7 bases. The length of the CDR3 is 14 residues. Germline lookup yields CDR1 SGHVS and CDR2 FNYEAQ. Trimming at V came to 3 bases and at J to 5 bases, leaving 6 bases not matched to a gene. CDR3 bases read: TGTGCCAGCAGCTTCAAGGGGGCAGGAACTGAA. Translation gives CASSFKGAGTE. The entire CDR3 sequence reads CASSFKGAGTEAFF.

This clone showed up just a few times. The read halts 3 residues ahead of the CDR3 end, with the missing end drawn from the germline J gene. The chain recombines TRBV7-8 with TRBJ1-5; 7 bases map to TRBD1. The CDR3 consists of 14 residues. Trimming at V came to 1 base and at J to 7 bases, leaving 4 bases not matched to a gene. From germline, CDR1 is SGHVS and CDR2 FQNEAQ. Partial CDR3 DNA: TGTGCCAGCAGCTTAGAAAGGGGGCAGCAGCCC. Translation gives CASSLERGQQP. The full CDR3 is CASSLERGQQPQHF.

This clone was counted between two and nine times. The read finishes 3 residues shy of the CDR3 end, and the germline J gene is used to complete it. The chain employs TRBV30 and TRBJ1-2; D is possibly TRBD1 (6 bases). This CDR3 comprises 13 residues. CDR1 GTSNPN and CDR2 SVGIG come from the germline V gene (reference sequence). The sequenced CDR3 bases are TGTGCCTGGAGAGGGACTAGCGGGACAACC. Its protein is CAWRGTSGTT. The entire CDR3 is CAWRGTSGTTYTF.

This clone was picked up a small number of times. The read is 3 residues too short to cover the CDR3 end, so that end is filled in from the germline J gene. V usage is TRBV19 and J usage is TRBJ1-5, with unresolved D. The CDR3 extends over 13 amino acids. CDR1 LNHDA and CDR2 SQIVND come from the germline V gene (reference sequence). With 5 bases removed from V and 3 bases from J, the gap between germline ends came to 8 bases. The CDR3 loop reads CASSYSINQPQHF. The DNA read from the CDR3 is TGTGCCAGTAGTTACAGCATCAATCAGCCC.

This clone was picked up many times. The CDR3 end lies 3 residues beyond the end of the read and is filled in from the germline J gene. This chain connects TRBV7-9 to TRBJ2-5, with 10 bases aligning to TRBD2. The CDR3 has 15 residues. Germline CDR1 reads SEHNR; CDR2 reads FQNEAQ (reference sequence). Trimming cost V 8 bases and J 2 bases; bases outside gene matches: 8. The CDR3 loop reads CASHTETSGQETQYF. The sequenced CDR3 bases are TGTGCCAGCCACACAGAGACTAGCGGGCAAGAGACC.

This clone was observed at least ten times. Incomplete CDR3 DNA: TGTGCCAGCAGCCAGAAAGGGGGCATCACTGAA. Amino acids: CASSQKGGITE. The whole CDR3 sequence reads CASSQKGGITEAFF. This chain links TRBV5-4 with TRBJ1-1, with 7 nucleotides matching TRBD1. The read comes to an end 3 residues before the CDR3 does, leaving the germline J gene to fill in the end. Looked up from germline, CDR1 is SGHNT and CDR2 is YYREEE (reference sequence). The CDR3 is made up of 14 amino acids. J gave up 4 bases and V 4 bases, and 7 bases lay outside the gene matches.

This clone has ten or more counts. The read ends 3 residues before the CDR3 terminus; that terminus is restored from the germline J gene. This sequence joins TRBV29-1 and TRBJ2-1; TRBD2 matches at 14 bases. This CDR3 is built from 14 residues. The J segment lost 6 bases and the V segment lost 3 bases, leaving 1 base of the junction unmatched. Germline CDR1 reads SQVTM; CDR2 reads ANQGSEA. The CDR3 protein is CSVEGLAGVNEQFF. CDR3 DNA, as far as it was read: TGCAGCGTTGAGGGACTAGCGGGAGTCAATGAG.

This clone was seen only a few times. The read terminates 3 residues ahead of where the CDR3 ends, so the germline J gene completes it. The chain joins TRBV20-1 to TRBJ1-1; 8 bases map to TRBD1. V gave up 2 bases and J gave up 4 bases; unmatched junction bases: 12. Germline V gene lookup returns CDR1 DFQATT and CDR2 SNEGSKA (reference sequence). This CDR3 comprises 16 residues. The CDR3 sequence: CSARSFGTGPVTEAFF. Partial CDR3 DNA: TGCAGTGCTAGATCCTTTGGGACAGGTCCAGTCACTGAA.

Ten or more counts support this clone. The CDR3 end falls 3 residues outside the read, so it is completed with the germline J gene. The chain recombines TRBV29-1 with TRBJ1-1, with TRBD1 as a possible D gene (6 bases). Germline V gene sequence: CDR1 SQVTM, CDR2 ANQGSEA. Trimming took off 7 bases at V and 2 bases at J, with 23 bases between the two ends. This CDR3 has 16 amino acids. Here the CDR3 reads CSALQGAGGINTEAFF. The sequenced part of the CDR3 DNA is TGCAGCGCTCTACAGGGTGCAGGTGGAATAAACACTGAA. Based on the CDR3 plus reference TRBV29-1 and TRBJ1-1, the full variable domain is SAVISQKPSRDICQRGTSLTIQCQVDSQVTMMFWYRQQPGQSLTLIATANQGSEATYESGFVIDKFPISRPNLTFSTLTVSNMSPEDSSIYLCSALQGAGGINTEAFFGQGTRLTVV.

This clone was recorded at least ten times. The read is 3 residues too short to cover the CDR3 end, so that end is filled in from the germline J gene. V and J are TRBV5-4 and TRBJ2-2; 8 bases align to TRBD2. CDR3 length: 14 amino acids. Germline V gene sequence: CDR1 SGHNT, CDR2 YYREEE (reference sequence). The CDR3 loop is CASAGAGGTGELFF. The CDR3 DNA, read in part, is TGTGCGTCAGCGGGGGCGGGAGGCACCGGGGAG.

This clone was counted many times. CDR3 DNA (partial): TGTGCCAGCAGCTTATCTCCTGACACCGGGGAG. Its translation: CASSLSPDTGE. The full CDR3 is CASSLSPDTGELFF. The chain uses TRBV7-2 and TRBJ2-2, with D hard to call. The read is 3 residues too short to cover the CDR3 end, so that end is filled in from the germline J gene. V lost 2 bases and J lost 3, with 7 bases in between. The CDR3 consists of 14 residues. CDR1 and CDR2 from the germline V gene are SGHTA and FQGNSA.

With regard to this clone: The observed sequence ends 3 residues before the CDR3 terminus, with the missing tail filled in from the germline J gene. The chain uses TRBV6-1 and TRBJ2-3; TRBD1 matches 9 bases. The germline V gene has CDR1 MNHNS and CDR2 SASEGT. The CDR3 is 17 amino acids. The CDR3 region is CASSERVNRGRPQPQYF. CDR3 DNA (partial): TGTGCCAGCAGTGAAAGGGTAAACAGGGGGCGGCCCCAGCCG.

This clone was picked up many times. The read ends 3 residues early relative to the CDR3; the germline J gene fills the gap. The J gene is TRBJ2-5, the V gene TRBV29-1; 7 nucleotides agree with TRBD1. There are 13 residues in the CDR3. CDR1 SQVTM and CDR2 ANQGSEA come from the germline V gene. V lost 6 bases and J lost 3; bases outside the gene matches: 7. The CDR3 spells CSVAGTAKETQYF. The CDR3 DNA, read in part, is TGCAGCGTAGCTGGGACAGCCAAAGAGACC.